These T cell receptor beta chains were read from a single sample in a study of cytomegalovirus exposure and HLA in healthy donors. TCRdb keeps only in-frame clones here, not all; method: immunoSEQ multiplex PCR. The sample lists 100,000 to 150,000 clones, roughly 88% occurring once. The specimen sequenced was PBMCs. Receptors were obtained from a woman between 18 and 30 years old in good health and CMV-seropositive. CDR3s include the opening cysteine and the closing phenylalanine or tryptophan. The order of the fields is D gene, V gene, clone size, J gene, CDR3 protein, CDR3 DNA. D genes are given only for firm matches. Size is omitted from some rows. Given values are once, few, many or a class for expanded clones.

.	TRBV11-2	.	TRBJ2-5	CASSLGAGQETQYF	TGTGCCAGCAGCTTAGGGGCAGGCCAAGAGACCCAGTACTTC
TRBD1	TRBV2	.	TRBJ1-4	CASSITGVNEKLFF	TGTGCCAGCAGTATCACAGGGGTTAATGAAAAACTGTTTTTT
TRBD2	TRBV14	.	TRBJ2-7	CASSQVSGGAHEQYF	TGTGCCAGCAGCCAAGTTAGCGGGGGGGCCCACGAGCAGTACTTC
TRBD1	TRBV25-1	.	TRBJ1-6	CASSGQDRGTIGTLHF	TGTGCCAGCAGTGGACAGGACAGGGGAACAATAGGGACCCTCCACTTT
.	TRBV9	.	TRBJ1-6	CASSVAGDSPLHF	TGTGCCAGCAGCGTGGCAGGTGATTCACCCCTCCACTTT
.	TRBV4-1	once	TRBJ1-2	CASSQEPDFRDGYTF	TGCGCCAGCAGCCAAGAACCGGACTTTCGCGATGGCTACACCTTC
TRBD1	TRBV6-6	.	TRBJ1-6	CATKGQEYSPLHF	TGTGCCACCAAGGGACAGGAATATTCACCCCTCCACTTT
.	TRBV6-1	.	TRBJ1-1	CASLRQNTEAFF	TGTGCCAGCCTTCGACAGAACACTGAAGCTTTCTTT
.	TRBV25-1	.	TRBJ1-2	CASSESSGNYGYTF	TGTGCCAGCAGTGAATCATCCGGTAACTATGGCTACACCTTC
.	TRBV18	.	TRBJ2-5	CASSPREGGETQYF	TGTGCCAGCTCACCACGAGAGGGTGGAGAGACCCAGTACTTC
TRBD2	TRBV6-1	.	TRBJ2-1	CASSEAASGALEQFF	TGTGCCAGCAGTGAAGCGGCTAGCGGTGCTTTGGAGCAGTTCTTC
TRBD1	TRBV7-2	.	TRBJ1-4	CASSSNRGSEKLFF	TGTGCCAGCAGCTCAAACAGGGGGAGTGAAAAACTGTTTTTT
TRBD2	TRBV7-9	.	TRBJ2-7	CASSLAPSGGSYEQYF	TGTGCCAGCAGCTTAGCGCCTAGCGGGGGTTCCTACGAGCAGTACTTC
.	TRBV19	.	TRBJ1-3	CASSIPYVSSGNTIYF	TGTGCCAGTAGTATCCCGTATGTGAGCTCTGGAAACACCATATATTTT
.	TRBV6-1	few	TRBJ2-6	CASSEMYSGANVLTF	TGTGCCAGCAGTGAAATGTACTCTGGGGCCAACGTCCTGACTTTC
TRBD2	TRBV4-2	.	TRBJ2-2	CASSQPAPAGVVTGELFF	TGTGCCAGCAGCCAACCCGCCCCAGCGGGGGTAGTCACCGGGGAGCTGTTTTTT
TRBD1	TRBV5-6	.	TRBJ2-1	CASSKGRGPNNEQFF	TGTGCCAGCAGCAAGGGTAGGGGGCCTAACAATGAGCAGTTCTTC
TRBD2	TRBV5-4	.	TRBJ2-1	CASSLGGGSYNEQFF	TGTGCCAGCAGCTTGGGCGGGGGTTCCTACAATGAGCAGTTCTTC
TRBD1	TRBV6-5	once	TRBJ1-2	CALGRTGDEGYTF	TGTGCCTTAGGTAGGACAGGGGATGAAGGCTACACCTTC
TRBD2	TRBV29-1	.	TRBJ2-1	CSVGRTSGENNEQFF	TGCAGCGTTGGACGGACTAGCGGGGAAAACAATGAGCAGTTCTTC
.	TRBV2	once	TRBJ2-7	CASSDRVGSYEQYF	TGTGCCAGCAGTGACCGGGTAGGCTCCTACGAGCAGTACTTC
.	TRBV7-9	.	TRBJ2-7	CSSSLVGLVYEQYF	TGTTCCAGCAGCTTAGTCGGGTTAGTCTACGAGCAGTACTTC
TRBD1	TRBV6-6	.	TRBJ1-3	CASSYSGTEAGNTIYF	TGTGCCAGCAGTTACTCCGGGACAGAGGCTGGAAACACCATATATTTT